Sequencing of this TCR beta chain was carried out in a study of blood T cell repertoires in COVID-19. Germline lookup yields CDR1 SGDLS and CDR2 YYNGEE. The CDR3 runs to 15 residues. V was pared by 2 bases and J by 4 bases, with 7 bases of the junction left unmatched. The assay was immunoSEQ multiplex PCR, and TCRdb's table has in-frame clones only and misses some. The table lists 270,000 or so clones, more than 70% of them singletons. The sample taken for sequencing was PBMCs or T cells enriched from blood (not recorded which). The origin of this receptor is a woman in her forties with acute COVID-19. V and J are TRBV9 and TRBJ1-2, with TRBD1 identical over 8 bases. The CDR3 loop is CASSVLDRDPYGYTF. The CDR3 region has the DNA TGTGCCAGCAGCGTCCTGGACAGGGATCCCTATGGCTACACCTTC.